The entry that follows covers one T cell receptor beta chain sequence. Sequencing was performed with immunoSEQ multiplex PCR; in TCRdb, only in-frame clones are kept and a portion is missing. The sample carries 45,000 to 65,000 clones, approximately 90% recorded once. The data derive from a study of OX40 agonist ivuxolimab in advanced cancers. Looking at the study overall: Every 2 weeks, ivuxolimab was infused into the patients intravenously at between 0.01 and 10 mg/kg.

A history of autoimmune disease or systemic immunosuppression excluded patients. V lost 2 bases, J lost 2 bases, and 7 bases stayed unmatched. CDR3 length equals 16 residues. Germline V lookup: CDR1 SGHNT, CDR2 YENEEA. This TCR was recovered from an adult with an advanced solid tumor such as melanoma, head and neck, liver or kidney cancer. V is TRBV11-3 and J is TRBJ2-5; 8 nucleotides align to TRBD1. The specimen was CD4+ or CD8+ T cells sorted from blood, collected in a trial of the OX40 agonist ivuxolimab. CDR3 coding DNA: TGTGCCAGCAGCTTAAGGGGCAGGGGGCCACAAGAGACCCAGTACTTC. It encodes CASSLRGRGPQETQYF.